This TCR beta chain originates from a study of shared clonotypes between healthy human individuals (dated by TCRdb to 2018 to 2021). With regard to the full study: A couple of women and a few men aged 18 to 49 years were included in the cohort. Per donor, three plates each were used for CD4 naive and CD4 memory, two for CD8 naive, and one for CD8 memory. The study deeply sequenced blood TCR repertoires of five healthy adults to estimate repertoire size and the extent of clonotype sharing between individuals. Different laboratories and diverse techniques were used to prepare libraries and sequence TCR repertoires, to increase sequencing depth and limit assay-specific biases. Each donor's leukapheresis produced roughly between about 0.8 and 10 billion PBMCs. Results and caveats for the whole study, not just this receptor: Incomplete sequencing was indicated by rarefaction of sorted-subset datasets, despite the large sequencing depth. Because the study included only a small number of donors, the genetic and exposure-history diversity represented was limited. Sampling was restricted to blood, and TCR repertoires in tissue are likely to differ from TCR repertoires in blood. Sharing across a handful of donors was observed for about 5% of naive CD4, around 3.5% of naive CD8, 2% to 2.5% of memory CD4, and around 0.42% of memory CD8 clonotypes. Pairwise subsampling indicated that sequencing depth was expected to affect the degree of clonotype sharing among donors. Estimated clonotype richness was generally larger for naive than for memory subsets. Higher generation probabilities were observed for clonotypes shared by all four sorted-subset donors than for non-shared clonotypes.

The cysteine opens and the phenylalanine closes a CDR3 of 14 amino acids. Solely the CDR3 DNA is kept, with 42 bases framed from the first base. V gives up 1 base and J gives up 2 bases, and the segment between their germline ends measures 10 bases. The germline V gene (reference sequence) yields SGHKS for CDR1 and YYEKEE for CDR2. CD8 naive samples consisted of CD45RO-negative cells that were positively selected for CCR7, yielding a CD45RA+CCR7+ population without TemRA cells. The donors were healthy, HIV-negative adults who had no recently reported acute infections or vaccinations. Only Caucasian adults living in Nashville, Tennessee, USA were represented among the donors. Blood was obtained by leukapheresis, after which PBMCs were separated by Ficoll-Histopaque density gradient centrifugation and cryopreserved in liquid nitrogen vapor phase. Analytical flow cytometry was used to check the purity and quantity of every magnetically sorted T cell population. From each sorted fraction, genomic DNA was isolated and quantified by UV absorbance on a Nanodrop 2000c.

To note about this clone: This receptor's antigen is unknown. It has no much larger one-base neighbor in the sample; base qualities were not kept.

Using the deep immunoSEQ assay, TCR CDR3 regions were amplified from genomic DNA by multiplex PCR. For each cell subset, the extracted genomic DNA was distributed evenly across all wells of several immunoSEQ 96-well plates, and each plate served as one replicate. For sorted subsets, around 0.2 ug of genomic DNA, equivalent to roughly 30,000 T cell genomes, went into each replicate PCR. Purified libraries were measured with a Qubit 3.0 fluorometer, size-checked on a Bioanalyzer 2100, and measured again with the KAPA Library Quantification kit. Every immunoSEQ 96-well plate was sequenced on a separate single-read 150-cycle Illumina NextSeq 550 flow cell. The source study handled its data this way. The immunoSEQ output contained only junctional sequences without quality scores, so filtering could not match that applied to full-length reads. Sequences were annotated with PyIR, a Python wrapper for IgBLAST v1.9, using IMGT germline references to assign V/J genes and CDR3. Reads were removed for weak V/J assignments (E-value above 1e-6), missing CDR3, stop codons, out-of-frame junctions, or ambiguous translated residues. A V3J clonotype was defined by an identical inferred V gene, J gene, and CDR3 amino acid sequence. Percentage overlap between repertoires was calculated by dividing the number of shared unique clonotypes by the size of the smaller repertoire. Repertoire richness was assessed with RTK rarefaction, the Chao1 estimator, and Recon v2.1 estimates of unobserved clonotypes. For all TCRbeta clonotypes obtained by the gDNA method from a few donors, generation probabilities were computed with OLGA. TCRdb holds this immuneACCESS table with in-frame rearrangements only. Some clones are missing; in checked studies, unresolved V genes explain under half, and the rest has no known cause. V and J calls and clone size come straight from that table; D and trimming were deduced from the DNA. The sample data list some 600,000 clones, and about 95% of these were observed just once. The top ten clones comprise about 0.11% of the sample.

The chain is made from TRBV5-5 and TRBJ2-7; a tentative D call is TRBD1 (5 bases match). The clonotype comes from a woman aged 25 to 39 in good health. The material sequenced was naive CD8+ T cells sorted from blood. The cell subset or site tag for this specimen amounts to: CD45RA+CCR7+. The DNA sequence reads TGTGCCAGCAGCTTGTGGGGCGCTACCTACGAGCAGTACTTC. The translation is CASSLWGATYEQYF.